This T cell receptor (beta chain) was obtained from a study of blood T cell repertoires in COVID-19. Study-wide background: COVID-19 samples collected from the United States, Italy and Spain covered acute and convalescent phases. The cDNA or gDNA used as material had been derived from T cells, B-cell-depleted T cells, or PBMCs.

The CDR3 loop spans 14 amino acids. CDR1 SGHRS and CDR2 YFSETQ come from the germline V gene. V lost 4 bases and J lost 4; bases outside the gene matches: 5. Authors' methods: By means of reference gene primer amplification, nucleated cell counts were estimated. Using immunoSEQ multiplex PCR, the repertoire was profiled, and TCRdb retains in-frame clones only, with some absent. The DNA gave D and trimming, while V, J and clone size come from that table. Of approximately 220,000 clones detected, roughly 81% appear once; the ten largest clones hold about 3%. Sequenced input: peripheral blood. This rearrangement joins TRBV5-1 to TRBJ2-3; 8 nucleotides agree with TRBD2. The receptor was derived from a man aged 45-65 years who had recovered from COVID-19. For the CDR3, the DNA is TGCGCCAGCAGCGCGGGGACTAGTGCAGATACGCAGTATTTT. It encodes CASSAGTSADTQYF.